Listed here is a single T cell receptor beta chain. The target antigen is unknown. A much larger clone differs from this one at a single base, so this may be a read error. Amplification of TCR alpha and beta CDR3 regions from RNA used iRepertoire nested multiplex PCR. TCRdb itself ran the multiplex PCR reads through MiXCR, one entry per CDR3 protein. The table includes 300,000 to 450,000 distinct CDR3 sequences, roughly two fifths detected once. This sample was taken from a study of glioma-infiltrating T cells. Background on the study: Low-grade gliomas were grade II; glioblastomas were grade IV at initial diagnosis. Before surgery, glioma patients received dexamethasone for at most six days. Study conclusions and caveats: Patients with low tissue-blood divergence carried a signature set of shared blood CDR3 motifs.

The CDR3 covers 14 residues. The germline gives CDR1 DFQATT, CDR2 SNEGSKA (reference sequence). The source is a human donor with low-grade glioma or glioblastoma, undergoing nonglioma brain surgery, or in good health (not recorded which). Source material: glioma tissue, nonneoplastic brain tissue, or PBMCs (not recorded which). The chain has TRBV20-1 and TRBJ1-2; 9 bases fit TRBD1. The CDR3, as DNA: TGCAGTGCTTACACAGGGGGCGCAAACTATGGCCACACCTTC. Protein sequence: CSAYTGGANYGHTF.